These 7 T cell receptor beta chains share one sample of origin, sequenced in a study of blood T cell repertoires in COVID-19. Sequenced by immunoSEQ multiplex PCR; TCRdb stores in-frame clones only, minus some. Of about 160,000 clones listed, around 80% are singletons. The sample comprised peripheral blood. The receptors originated from a woman older than 75 with active or convalescent COVID-19.

The V and J genes are TRBV18 and TRBJ1-2; 8 positions agree with TRBD1. Germline V gives CDR1 KGHSH, CDR2 LQKENI. J gave up 5 bases and V 8 bases, and 7 bases lay outside the gene matches. CDR3 length: 13 residues. The CDR3 region is CASLGQGGYGYTF. Here the CDR3 DNA reads TGTGCCAGCCTAGGACAGGGTGGATATGGCTACACCTTC.

The chain joins TRBV30 to TRBJ1-2; D call uncertain. V lost 2 bases and J 8 bases, leaving 15 bases between the germline ends. This CDR3 region has 13 residues. Germline CDR1 reads GTSNPN; CDR2 reads SVGIG (reference sequence). CDR3 region: CAWSLSMREGYTF. The CDR3 region has the DNA TGTGCCTGGAGTCTGTCTATGAGGGAGGGCTACACCTTC.

The chain has TRBV6-5 and TRBJ2-7; maybe TRBD1 (5 bases). This CDR3 has 13 residues. Germline assignment: CDR1 MNHEY and CDR2 SVGAGI. The V end lost 7 bases, the J end lost 5 bases, and 15 bases lay between the germline ends. CDR3 protein: CASTVSGWDEQYF. The CDR3 DNA reads as TGTGCCAGCACTGTGTCAGGGTGGGACGAGCAGTACTTC.

The rearrangement joins TRBV6-5 to TRBJ2-5; 7 bases are a match to TRBD2. CDR1 MNHEY and CDR2 SVGAGI come from the germline V gene. Trimming cost V 6 bases and J 5 bases; bases outside gene matches: 6. The CDR3 totals 13 residues. In nucleotides, the CDR3 is TGTGCCAGCAGGGGGGGGACCCGGGAGACCCAGTACTTC. Amino acid sequence: CASRGGTRETQYF.

The chain combines TRBV7-3 with TRBJ2-5, with 9 bases that match TRBD1. The length of the CDR3 is 17 residues. V was clipped by 0 bases and J by 2 bases; unmatched bases: 7. From germline, CDR1 is SGHTA and CDR2 FQGTGA. The CDR3 DNA follows: TGTGCCAGCAGCTTAACGACGGGGACAGGGTCTCAAGAGACCCAGTACTTC. As protein: CASSLTTGTGSQETQYF.

The chain employs TRBV18 and TRBJ1-5; TRBD1 matches 10 bases. V dropped 4 bases and J dropped 2; count of bases not matched to a gene: 8. CDR1 is KGHSH, CDR2 LQKENI, per germline. CDR3 length: 17 residues. The CDR3 nucleotides read TGTGCCAGCTCACTCTCTCCCGGGACAGGGGGCAATCAGCCCCAGCATTTT. Translating it yields CASSLSPGTGGNQPQHF.

V gene TRBV19 combines with J gene TRBJ1-1; possibly TRBD1 for D (5 bases). Germline V CDR1 and CDR2: LNHDA, SQIVND (reference sequence). The CDR3 extends over 13 amino acids. V lost 2 bases to trimming and J lost 10 bases, with 14 bases between them. The CDR3 DNA reads as TGTGCCAGTAGTATATCAGGGATGGCTGGAGCTTTCTTT. Encoded protein: CASSISGMAGAFF.